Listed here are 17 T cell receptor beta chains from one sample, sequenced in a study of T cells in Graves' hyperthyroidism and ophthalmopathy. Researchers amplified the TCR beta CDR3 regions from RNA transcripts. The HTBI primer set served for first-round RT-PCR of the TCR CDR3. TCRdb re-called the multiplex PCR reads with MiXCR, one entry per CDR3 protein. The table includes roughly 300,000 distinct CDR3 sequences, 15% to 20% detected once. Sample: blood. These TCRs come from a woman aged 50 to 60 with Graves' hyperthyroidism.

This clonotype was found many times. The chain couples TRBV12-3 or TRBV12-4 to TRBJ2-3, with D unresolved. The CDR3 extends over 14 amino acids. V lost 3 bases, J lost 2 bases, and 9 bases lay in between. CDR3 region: CASSFAMDTDTQYF. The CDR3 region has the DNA TGTGCCAGCAGTTTTGCTATGGACACAGATACGCAGTATTTT.

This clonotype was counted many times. This chain's CDR3 is CASRGTRDYNEQFF. The CDR3, as DNA: TGTGCCAGCCGCGGGACTAGGGATTACAATGAGCAGTTCTTC. The gene calls are TRBV28 and TRBJ2-1; TRBD2 aligns across 8 bases. Germline-derived CDR1 and CDR2 are MDHEN and SYDVKM. The CDR3 spans 14 residues. With 8 bases clipped from V and 4 bases from J, the junction kept 7 bases outside the gene matches.

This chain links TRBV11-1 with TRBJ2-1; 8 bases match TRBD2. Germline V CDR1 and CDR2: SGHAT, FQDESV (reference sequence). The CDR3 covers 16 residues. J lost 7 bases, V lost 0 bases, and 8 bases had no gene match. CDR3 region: CASSLAPGLALNEQFF. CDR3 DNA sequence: TGTGCCAGCAGCTTAGCACCAGGACTAGCCTTGAATGAGCAGTTCTTC.

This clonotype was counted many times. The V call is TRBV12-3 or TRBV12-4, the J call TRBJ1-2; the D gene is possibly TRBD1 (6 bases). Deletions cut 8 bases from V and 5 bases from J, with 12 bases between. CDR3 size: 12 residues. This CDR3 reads CASLGAGYGYTF. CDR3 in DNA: TGTGCCAGCTTGGGGGCAGGGTATGGCTACACCTTC.

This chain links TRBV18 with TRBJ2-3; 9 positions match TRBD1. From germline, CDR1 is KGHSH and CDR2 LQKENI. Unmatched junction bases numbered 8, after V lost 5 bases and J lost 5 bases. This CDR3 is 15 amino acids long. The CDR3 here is CASSATGGAGDTQYF. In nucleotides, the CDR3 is TGTGCCAGCTCAGCCACAGGGGGCGCCGGAGATACGCAGTATTTT.

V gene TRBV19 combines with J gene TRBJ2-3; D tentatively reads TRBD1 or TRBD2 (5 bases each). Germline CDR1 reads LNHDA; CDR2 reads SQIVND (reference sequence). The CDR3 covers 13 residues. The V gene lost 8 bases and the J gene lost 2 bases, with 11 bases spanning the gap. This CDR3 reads CASGTRHTDTQYF. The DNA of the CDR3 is TGTGCCAGTGGGACGAGACACACAGATACGCAGTATTTT.

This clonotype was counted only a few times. DNA of the CDR3: TGTGCCAGCACGGGGTCACGGGACAGCTCGTATGGCTACACCTTC. Its protein is CASTGSRDSSYGYTF. The chain is built from TRBV6-2 or TRBV6-3 and TRBJ1-2; 7 bases align to TRBD1. In germline, CDR1 is MNHEY, CDR2 SVGEGT. This CDR3 contains 15 residues. Losses at the gene ends were 7 bases for V and 5 bases for J; bases not matched to a gene: 13.

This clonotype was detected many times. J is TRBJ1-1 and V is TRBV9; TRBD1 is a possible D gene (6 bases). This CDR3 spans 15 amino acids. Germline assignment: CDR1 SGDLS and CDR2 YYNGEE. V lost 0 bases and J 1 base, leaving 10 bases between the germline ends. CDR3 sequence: CASSVGTQGNTEAFF. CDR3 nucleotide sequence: TGTGCCAGCAGCGTAGGAACACAGGGGAACACTGAAGCTTTCTTT. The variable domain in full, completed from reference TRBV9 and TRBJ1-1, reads DSGVTQTPKHLITATGQRVTLRCSPRSGDLSVYWYQQSLDQGLQFLIQYYNGEERAKGNILERFSAQQFPDLHSELNLSSLELGDSALYFCASSVGTQGNTEAFFGQGTRLTVV.

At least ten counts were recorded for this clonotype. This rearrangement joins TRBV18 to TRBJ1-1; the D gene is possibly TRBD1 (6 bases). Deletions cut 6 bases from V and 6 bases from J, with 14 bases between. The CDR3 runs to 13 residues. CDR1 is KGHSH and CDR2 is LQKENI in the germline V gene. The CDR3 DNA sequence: TGTGCCAGCTCCCCCGGGGGGGGCGCTGAAGCTTTCTTT. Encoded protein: CASSPGGGAEAFF.

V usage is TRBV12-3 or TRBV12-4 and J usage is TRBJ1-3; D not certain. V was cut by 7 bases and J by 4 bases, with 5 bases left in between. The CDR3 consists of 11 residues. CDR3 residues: CASTPGNTIYF. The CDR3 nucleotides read TGTGCCAGCACCCCGGGAAACACCATATATTTT.

The CDR3 protein is CAWSPSPEKLFF. Written as DNA, the CDR3 is TGTGCCTGGAGTCCTAGTCCTGAAAAACTGTTTTTT. V is TRBV30 and J is TRBJ1-4; D unresolved. The V end was cut by 2 bases, the J end by 7 bases, with 8 bases between. CDR1 and CDR2 from the germline V gene are GTSNPN and SVGIG (reference sequence). CDR3 length: 12 residues.

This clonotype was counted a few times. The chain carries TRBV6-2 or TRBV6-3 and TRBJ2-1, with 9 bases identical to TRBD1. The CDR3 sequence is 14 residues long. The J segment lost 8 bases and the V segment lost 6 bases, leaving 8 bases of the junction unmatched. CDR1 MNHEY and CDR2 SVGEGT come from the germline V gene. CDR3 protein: CASSRTGDVDEQFF. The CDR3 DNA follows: TGTGCCAGCAGCCGGACAGGGGATGTGGATGAGCAGTTCTTC.

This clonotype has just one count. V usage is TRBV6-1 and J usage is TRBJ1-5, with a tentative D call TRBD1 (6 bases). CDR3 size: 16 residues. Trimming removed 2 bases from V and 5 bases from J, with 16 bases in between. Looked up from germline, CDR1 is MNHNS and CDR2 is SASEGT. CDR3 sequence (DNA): TGTGCCAGCAGTGAACCGTCCCGGGGGCGGGATCAGCCCCAGCATTTT. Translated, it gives CASSEPSRGRDQPQHF.

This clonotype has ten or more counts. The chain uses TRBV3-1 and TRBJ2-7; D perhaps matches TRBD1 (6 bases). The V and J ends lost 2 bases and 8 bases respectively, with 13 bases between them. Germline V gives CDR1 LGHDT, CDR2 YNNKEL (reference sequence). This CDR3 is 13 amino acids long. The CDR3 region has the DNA TGTGCCAGCAGCCAAATAACAGGGTCACAGCAGTACGTC. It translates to CASSQITGSQQYV.

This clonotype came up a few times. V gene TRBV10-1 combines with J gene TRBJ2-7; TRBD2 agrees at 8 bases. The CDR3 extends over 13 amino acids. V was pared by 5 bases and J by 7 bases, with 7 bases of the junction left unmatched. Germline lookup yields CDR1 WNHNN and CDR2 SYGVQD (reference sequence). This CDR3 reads CASSPAGVGEQYV. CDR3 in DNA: TGCGCCAGCAGTCCAGCGGGGGTTGGTGAGCAGTACGTC.

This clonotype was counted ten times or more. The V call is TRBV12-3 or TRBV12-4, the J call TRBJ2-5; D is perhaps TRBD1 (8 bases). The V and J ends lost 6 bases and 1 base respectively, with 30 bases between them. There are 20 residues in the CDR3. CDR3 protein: CASRKDRGRTTSRVQETQYF. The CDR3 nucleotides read TGTGCCAGCAGGAAAGACAGGGGCCGGACGACTAGCCGGGTCCAAGAGACCCAGTACTTC.

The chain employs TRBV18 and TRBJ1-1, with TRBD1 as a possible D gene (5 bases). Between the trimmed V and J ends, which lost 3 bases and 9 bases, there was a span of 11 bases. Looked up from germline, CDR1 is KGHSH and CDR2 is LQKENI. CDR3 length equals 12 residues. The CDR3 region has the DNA TGTGCCAGCTCACCGATGGGGGATCAAGCTTTCTTT. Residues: CASSPMGDQAFF.